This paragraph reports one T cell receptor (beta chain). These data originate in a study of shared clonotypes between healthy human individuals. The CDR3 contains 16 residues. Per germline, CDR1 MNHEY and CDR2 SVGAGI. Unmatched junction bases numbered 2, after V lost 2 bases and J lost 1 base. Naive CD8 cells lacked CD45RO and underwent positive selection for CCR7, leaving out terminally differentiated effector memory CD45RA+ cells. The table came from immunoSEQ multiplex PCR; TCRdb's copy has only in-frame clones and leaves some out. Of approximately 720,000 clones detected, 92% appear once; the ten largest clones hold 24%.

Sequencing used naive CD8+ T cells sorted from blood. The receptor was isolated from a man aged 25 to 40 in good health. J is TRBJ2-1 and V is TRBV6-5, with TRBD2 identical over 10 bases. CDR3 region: CASSYVLAGSYNEQFF. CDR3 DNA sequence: TGTGCCAGCAGTTACGTACTAGCGGGATCCTACAATGAGCAGTTCTTC.